Following are 2 T cell receptor beta chains from one sample sequenced in a study of blood T cell repertoires in COVID-19. Here immunoSEQ multiplex PCR was the method, and the copy in TCRdb shows in-frame clones only, minus some. Of about 130,000 clones in the sample, roughly four fifths are singletons; the top ten hold about a tenth. Input material: peripheral blood. Receptors were obtained from a human donor in a cohort sampled during active COVID-19.

This clone has a handful of counts. This CDR3 is CASIRTGTNEQFF. The CDR3 DNA reads as TGTGCCAGCATCAGGACAGGGACTAATGAGCAGTTCTTC. The J gene is TRBJ2-1, the V gene TRBV5-4; 8 bases are shared with TRBD1. CDR1 is SGHNT and CDR2 is YYREEE in the germline V gene (reference sequence). There are 13 residues in the CDR3. J was trimmed by 7 bases and V by 6 bases; bases with no gene match: 6.

The chain's CDR3 is CASSQGTTFTDTQYF. The CDR3 nucleotides read TGTGCCAGCAGCCAAGGAACTACTTTCACAGATACGCAGTATTTT. The J gene is TRBJ2-3, the V gene TRBV4-2; no reliable D call. Looked up from germline, CDR1 is LGHNA and CDR2 is YNFKEQ. The CDR3 is made up of 15 amino acids. V dropped 1 base and J dropped 2 bases, with 10 bases sitting between them.